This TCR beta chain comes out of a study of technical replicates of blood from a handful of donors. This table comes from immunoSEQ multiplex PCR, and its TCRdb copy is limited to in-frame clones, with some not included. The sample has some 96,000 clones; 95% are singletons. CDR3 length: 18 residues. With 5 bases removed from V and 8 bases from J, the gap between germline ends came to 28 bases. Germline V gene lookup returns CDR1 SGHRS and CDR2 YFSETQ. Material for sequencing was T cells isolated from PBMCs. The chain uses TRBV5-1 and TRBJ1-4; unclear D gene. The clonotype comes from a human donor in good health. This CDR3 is CASRGAGDGPSGREKLFF. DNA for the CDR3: TGCGCCAGCAGGGGAGCTGGTGACGGCCCCTCCGGTAGAGAAAAACTGTTTTTT.